This TCR beta chain was obtained from a study of blood T cell repertoires in COVID-19. Trimming took off 7 bases at V and 6 bases at J, with 10 bases between the two ends. Per the germline V gene, CDR1 is PRHDT and CDR2 is FYEKMQ (reference sequence). This CDR3 contains 12 residues. Profiled with immunoSEQ multiplex PCR; TCRdb holds only in-frame clones, not every one. The data hold over 200,000 clones, with roughly 89% observed a single time. The receptor's source is a young man with acute COVID-19. The V gene is TRBV13, the J gene TRBJ2-1; the D gene is possibly TRBD2 (5 bases). The specimen was PBMCs or T cells enriched from blood (not recorded which). The CDR3 here is CASKEEGNEQFF. The CDR3 DNA is TGTGCCAGCAAAGAAGAGGGCAATGAGCAGTTCTTC.